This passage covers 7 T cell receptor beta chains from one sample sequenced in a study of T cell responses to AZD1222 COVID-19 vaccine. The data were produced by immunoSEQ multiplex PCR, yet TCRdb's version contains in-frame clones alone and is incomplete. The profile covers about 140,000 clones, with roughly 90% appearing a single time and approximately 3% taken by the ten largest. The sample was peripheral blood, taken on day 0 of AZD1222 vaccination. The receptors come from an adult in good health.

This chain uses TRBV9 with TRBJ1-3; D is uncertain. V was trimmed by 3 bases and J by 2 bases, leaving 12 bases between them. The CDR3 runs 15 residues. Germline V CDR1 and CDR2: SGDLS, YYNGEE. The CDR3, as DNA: TGTGCCAGCAGCGCTGGAGATTTACCTGGAAACACCATATATTTT. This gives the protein CASSAGDLPGNTIYF.

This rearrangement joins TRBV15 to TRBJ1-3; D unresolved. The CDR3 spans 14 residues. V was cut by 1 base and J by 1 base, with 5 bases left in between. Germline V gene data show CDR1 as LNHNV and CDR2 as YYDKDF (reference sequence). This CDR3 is CATSRARSGNTIYF. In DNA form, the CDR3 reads TGTGCCACCAGCAGAGCCAGATCTGGAAACACCATATATTTT.

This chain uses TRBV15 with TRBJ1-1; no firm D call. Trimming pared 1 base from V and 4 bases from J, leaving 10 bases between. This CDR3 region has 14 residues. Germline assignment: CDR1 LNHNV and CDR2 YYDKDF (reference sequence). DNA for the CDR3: TGTGCCACCAGCAGAGGAGAGGTCTCCACTGAAGCTTTCTTT. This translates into CATSRGEVSTEAFF. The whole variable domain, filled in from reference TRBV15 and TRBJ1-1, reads DAMVIQNPRYQVTQFGKPVTLSCSQTLNHNVMYWYQQKSSQAPKLLFHYYDKDFNNEADTPDNFQSRRPNTSFCFLDIRSPGLGDTAMYLCATSRGEVSTEAFFGQGTRLTVV.

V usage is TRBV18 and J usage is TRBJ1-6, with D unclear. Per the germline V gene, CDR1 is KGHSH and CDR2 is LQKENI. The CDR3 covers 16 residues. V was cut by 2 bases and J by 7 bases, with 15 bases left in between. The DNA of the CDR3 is TGTGCCAGCTCACCAATGGAGTTTCAGGCAAATTCACCCCTCCACTTT. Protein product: CASSPMEFQANSPLHF.

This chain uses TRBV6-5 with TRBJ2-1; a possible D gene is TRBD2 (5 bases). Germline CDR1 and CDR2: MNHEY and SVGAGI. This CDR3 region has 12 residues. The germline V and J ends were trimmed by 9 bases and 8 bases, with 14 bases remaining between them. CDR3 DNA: TGTGCCAGTCACACTAGGTACTATGAGCAGTTCTTC. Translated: CASHTRYYEQFF.

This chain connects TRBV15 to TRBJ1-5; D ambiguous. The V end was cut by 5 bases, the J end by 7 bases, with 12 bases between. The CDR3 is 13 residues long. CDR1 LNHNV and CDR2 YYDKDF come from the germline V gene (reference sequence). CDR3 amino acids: CATSLGNKQPQHF. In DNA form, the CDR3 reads TGTGCCACCAGCCTGGGAAACAAGCAGCCCCAGCATTTT. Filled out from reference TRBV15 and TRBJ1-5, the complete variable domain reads DAMVIQNPRYQVTQFGKPVTLSCSQTLNHNVMYWYQQKSSQAPKLLFHYYDKDFNNEADTPDNFQSRRPNTSFCFLDIRSPGLGDTAMYLCATSLGNKQPQHFGDGTRLSIL.

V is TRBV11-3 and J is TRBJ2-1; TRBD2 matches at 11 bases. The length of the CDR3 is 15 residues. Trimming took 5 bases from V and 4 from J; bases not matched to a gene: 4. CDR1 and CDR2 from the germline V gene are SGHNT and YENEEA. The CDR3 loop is CASSHGLAGYNEQFF. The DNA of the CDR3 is TGTGCCAGCAGCCACGGACTAGCGGGTTACAATGAGCAGTTCTTC.